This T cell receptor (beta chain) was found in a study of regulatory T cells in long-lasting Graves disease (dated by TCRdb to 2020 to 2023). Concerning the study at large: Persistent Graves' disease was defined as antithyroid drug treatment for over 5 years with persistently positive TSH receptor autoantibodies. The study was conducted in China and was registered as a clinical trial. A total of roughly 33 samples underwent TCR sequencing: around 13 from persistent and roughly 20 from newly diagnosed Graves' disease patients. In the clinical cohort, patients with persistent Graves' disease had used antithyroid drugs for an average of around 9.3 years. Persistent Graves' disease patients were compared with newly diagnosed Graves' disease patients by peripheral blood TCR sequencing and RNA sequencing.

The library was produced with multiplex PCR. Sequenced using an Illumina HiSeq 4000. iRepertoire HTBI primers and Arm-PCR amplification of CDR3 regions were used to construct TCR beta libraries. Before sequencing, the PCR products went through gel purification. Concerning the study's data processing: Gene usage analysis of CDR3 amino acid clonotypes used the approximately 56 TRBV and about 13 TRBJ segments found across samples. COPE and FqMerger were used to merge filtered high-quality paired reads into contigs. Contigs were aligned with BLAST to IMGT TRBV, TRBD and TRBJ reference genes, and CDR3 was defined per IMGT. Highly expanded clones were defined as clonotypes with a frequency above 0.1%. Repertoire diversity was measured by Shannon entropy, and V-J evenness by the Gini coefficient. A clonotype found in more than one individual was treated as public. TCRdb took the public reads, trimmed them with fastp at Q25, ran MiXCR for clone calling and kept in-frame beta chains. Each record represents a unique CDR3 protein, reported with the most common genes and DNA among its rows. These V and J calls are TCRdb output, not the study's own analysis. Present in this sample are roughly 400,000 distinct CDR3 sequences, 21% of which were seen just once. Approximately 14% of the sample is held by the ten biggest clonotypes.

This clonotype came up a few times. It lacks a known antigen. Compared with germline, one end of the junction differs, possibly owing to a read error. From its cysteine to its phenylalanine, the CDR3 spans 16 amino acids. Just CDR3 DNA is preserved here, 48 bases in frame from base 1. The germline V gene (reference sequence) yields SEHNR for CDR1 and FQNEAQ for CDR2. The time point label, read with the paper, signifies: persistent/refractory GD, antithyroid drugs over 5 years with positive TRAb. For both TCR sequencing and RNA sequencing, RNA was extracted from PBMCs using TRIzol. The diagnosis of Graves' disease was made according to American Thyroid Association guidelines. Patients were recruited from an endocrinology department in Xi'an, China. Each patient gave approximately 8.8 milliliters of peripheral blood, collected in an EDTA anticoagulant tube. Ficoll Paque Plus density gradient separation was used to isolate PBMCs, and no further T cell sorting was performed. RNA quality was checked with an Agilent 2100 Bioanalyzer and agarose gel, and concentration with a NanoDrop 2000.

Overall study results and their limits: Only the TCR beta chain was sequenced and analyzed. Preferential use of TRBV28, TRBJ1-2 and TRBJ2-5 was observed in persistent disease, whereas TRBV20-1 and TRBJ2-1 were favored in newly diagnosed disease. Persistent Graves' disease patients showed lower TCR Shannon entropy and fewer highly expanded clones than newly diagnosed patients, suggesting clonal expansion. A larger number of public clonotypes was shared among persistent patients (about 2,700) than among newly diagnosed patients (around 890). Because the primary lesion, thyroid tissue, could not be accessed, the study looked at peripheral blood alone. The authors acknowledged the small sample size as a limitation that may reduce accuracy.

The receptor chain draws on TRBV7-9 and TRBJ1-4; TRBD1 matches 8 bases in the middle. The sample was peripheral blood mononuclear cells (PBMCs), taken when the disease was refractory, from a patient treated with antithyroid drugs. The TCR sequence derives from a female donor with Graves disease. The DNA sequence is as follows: TGTGCCAGCAGCCAGGCTCAGGGGGCCTTAGTTGAAAAACTGGTTTTT. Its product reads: CASSQAQGALVEKLVF.